Shown below are 3 T cell receptor beta chains from a single sample sequenced in a study of cytomegalovirus exposure and HLA in healthy donors. The PCR was carried out with 60 Vbeta primers and 13 Jbeta primers. The method was immunoSEQ multiplex PCR; TCRdb's version includes in-frame clones alone and lacks a portion of them. The sample carries about 140,000 clones, just under 80% recorded once. Sequences were obtained from PBMCs. The receptors derive from a man aged 30 to 45 in good health.

Regarding this clone: Germline is not matched at one junction end, which may reflect a read error. The chain couples TRBV7-9 to TRBJ1-1; D gene unclear. CDR3 length: 16 amino acids. CDR1 SEHNR and CDR2 FQNEAQ come from the germline V gene (reference sequence). CDR3 coding DNA: TGTTCCAGCAGCCATCTCCTCCGGGAATTGAACACTGAAGCTTTCTTT. Protein product: CSSSHLLRELNTEAFF.

V and J are TRBV9 and TRBJ1-1; 7 nucleotides agree with TRBD1. CDR3 size: 15 residues. Germline-derived CDR1 and CDR2 are SGDLS and YYNGEE. V shed 6 bases and J 0 bases; nucleotides not matched to a gene: 8. The CDR3 DNA follows: TGTGCCAGCACGTCCGCGGGACAGTTGAACACTGAAGCTTTCTTT. Its translation: CASTSAGQLNTEAFF.

Here the CDR3 DNA reads TGTGCCAGCAGGGGCGGGTCCAACACCTTC. Protein product: CASRGGSNTF. The chain couples TRBV2 to TRBJ1-2; no clear D gene. Germline lookup yields CDR1 SNHLY and CDR2 FYNNEI. The CDR3 runs 10 residues. Trimming left V 6 bases short and J 12 bases short, with 11 bases between.